One and the same sample provided the 29 T cell receptor beta chains below, sequenced in a study of T cells after yellow fever vaccination. MiXCR, run by TCRdb on the 5' RACE reads, gives a single entry per CDR3 protein. The profile shows about 220,000 distinct CDR3 sequences, roughly 3% of them singletons. The input for sequencing was CD4+ T cells sorted from PBMCs, taken 10 days after the yellow fever booster vaccination. These receptor sequences come from a man aged 18 to 35 who received the YFV17D yellow fever vaccine.

V is TRBV5-1 and J is TRBJ1-1; D unresolved. The CDR3 sequence is 12 residues long. The V gene lost 5 bases and the J gene lost 1 base, with 6 bases spanning the gap. The germline V gene encodes CDR1 SGHRS and CDR2 YFSETQ. The chain's CDR3 is CASSGSNTEAFF. In DNA form, the CDR3 reads TGCGCCAGCAGTGGTTCGAACACTGAAGCTTTCTTT.

In its sample, this clonotype was seen many times. The V gene is TRBV19, the J gene TRBJ2-2; 9 bases align to TRBD2. CDR1 LNHDA and CDR2 SQIVND come from the germline V gene (reference sequence). Trimming cost V 7 bases and J 5 bases; bases outside gene matches: 11. This CDR3 contains 16 residues. The CDR3 protein is CASTPSPGLATGELFF. In DNA, the CDR3 is TGTGCCAGTACCCCGTCTCCGGGACTAGCAACCGGGGAGCTGTTTTTT. Complete variable domain (other parts from reference TRBV19 and TRBJ2-2): DGGITQSPKYLFRKEGQNVTLSCEQNLNHDAMYWYRQDPGQGLRLIYYSQIVNDFQKGDIAEGYSVSREKKESFPLTVTSAQKNPTAFYLCASTPSPGLATGELFFGEGSRLTVL.

This clonotype was seen only a few times. J is TRBJ2-2 and V is TRBV24-1; 8 bases align to TRBD1. J was trimmed by 1 base and V by 5 bases; bases with no gene match: 5. CDR1 is KGHDR and CDR2 is SFDVKD in the germline V gene. The CDR3 is made up of 16 amino acids. The chain's CDR3 is CATSAQDRENTGELFF. The DNA of the CDR3 is TGTGCCACCAGTGCCCAGGACAGGGAGAACACCGGGGAGCTGTTTTTT.

This clonotype was observed a few times. V usage is TRBV6-5 and J usage is TRBJ1-2, with D tentatively TRBD1 (5 bases). V was trimmed by 5 bases and J by 2 bases, leaving 15 bases between them. CDR1 is MNHEY and CDR2 is SVGAGI in the germline V gene. The CDR3 extends over 15 amino acids. CDR3 sequence (DNA): TGTGCCAGCAGTACCTTTGGGGGAGGGAACTATGGCTACACCTTC. Translated, it gives CASSTFGGGNYGYTF.

This clonotype has at least ten counts. The chain joins TRBV20-1 to TRBJ2-4; D is undetermined. From germline, CDR1 is DFQATT and CDR2 SNEGSKA (reference sequence). Trimming removed 4 bases at V and 0 bases at J, with 10 bases between. The CDR3 consists of 14 residues. Here the CDR3 reads CSANPGLAKNIQYF. The CDR3 DNA sequence: TGCAGTGCTAATCCAGGCTTAGCCAAAAACATTCAGTACTTC.

This clonotype was seen at least ten times. The rearrangement joins TRBV6-5 to TRBJ2-3, with D perhaps matching TRBD2 (5 bases). CDR3 length: 13 amino acids. Germline-derived CDR1 and CDR2 are MNHEY and SVGAGI. Trimming took off 6 bases at V and 5 bases at J, with 12 bases between the two ends. The DNA of the CDR3 is TGTGCCAGCAGCCTCTACCGGGAAGATACGCAGTATTTT. Protein product: CASSLYREDTQYF.

V and J are TRBV7-9 and TRBJ1-1; TRBD1 matches at 10 bases. Germline V CDR1 and CDR2: SEHNR, FQNEAQ (reference sequence). Trimming cost V 5 bases and J 1 base; bases outside gene matches: 7. CDR3 length: 16 amino acids. In DNA, the CDR3 is TGTGCCAGCAGCCGTAAGACAGGGGGCTCGAACACTGAAGCTTTCTTT. Translation gives CASSRKTGGSNTEAFF.

This clonotype was counted ten times or more. The CDR3 DNA is TGTGCCAGCAGGGGAACTACAGGGACGTGGGTCTATGGCTACACCTTC. Residues: CASRGTTGTWVYGYTF. J is TRBJ1-2 and V is TRBV6-1; D is perhaps TRBD1 (6 bases). The CDR3 spans 16 residues. The V gene's germline CDR1 is MNHNS and CDR2 SASEGT. V was cut by 6 bases and J by 4 bases, with 21 bases left in between.

This clonotype was detected many times. This chain uses TRBV27 with TRBJ2-5; D call uncertain. V shed 3 bases and J shed 2 bases, with 7 bases lying between them. Per germline, CDR1 MNHEY and CDR2 SMNVEV (reference sequence). The CDR3 is 13 residues long. This chain's CDR3 is CASSFQMQETQYF. The CDR3 DNA is TGTGCCAGCAGTTTTCAGATGCAAGAGACCCAGTACTTC.

This clonotype was recorded many times. V usage is TRBV7-2 and J usage is TRBJ2-5; no firm D call. V lost 2 bases and J 5 bases, leaving 6 bases between the germline ends. The length of the CDR3 is 12 residues. The germline gives CDR1 SGHTA, CDR2 FQGNSA. The CDR3 here is CASSLLLETQYF. In nucleotides, the CDR3 is TGTGCCAGCAGCTTACTCTTGGAGACCCAGTACTTC.

There are many counts of this clonotype. This sequence joins TRBV2 and TRBJ2-3, with D unclear. Per germline, CDR1 SNHLY and CDR2 FYNNEI. The length of the CDR3 is 14 residues. Trimming shortened V by 2 bases and J by 2 bases, and 8 bases separated the two germline ends. The CDR3 nucleotides read TGTGCCAGCAGTGAAAACTTATCCACAGATACGCAGTATTTT. Translation: CASSENLSTDTQYF.

In its sample, this clonotype was seen a few times. The chain couples TRBV12-5 to TRBJ2-7; TRBD1 aligns across 10 bases. Trimming took 8 bases from V and 5 from J; bases not matched to a gene: 6. The CDR3 sequence is 13 residues long. Germline loops: CDR1 LGHNT, CDR2 FRNRAP. The CDR3 spells CASTGTGVNEQYF. The CDR3 nucleotides read TGTGCTAGTACTGGGACAGGGGTTAACGAGCAGTACTTC.

The V call is TRBV4-1, the J call TRBJ2-4; 7 bases map to TRBD1. The CDR3 runs to 16 residues. The trim removed 4 bases at V and 7 bases at J, leaving 13 bases unmatched. The germline V gene encodes CDR1 MGHRA and CDR2 YSYEKL. The CDR3 loop is CASSRPGQQQGNIQYF. DNA for the CDR3: TGCGCCAGCAGCCGGCCGGGCCAGCAACAGGGGAACATTCAGTACTTC.

The J gene is TRBJ1-6, the V gene TRBV6-6; D is unresolved. Germline assignment: CDR1 MNHNY and CDR2 SVGAGI (reference sequence). There are 14 residues in the CDR3. V lost 9 bases and J 2 bases, leaving 11 bases between the germline ends. The CDR3 sequence: CASLVEPYNSPLHF. The CDR3 coding sequence is TGTGCCAGTTTGGTGGAACCCTATAATTCACCCCTCCACTTT.

This clonotype appeared many times. This chain links TRBV6-6 with TRBJ1-6, with TRBD1 matching 8 bases. CDR3 length: 14 residues. Germline CDR1 reads MNHNY; CDR2 reads SVGAGI (reference sequence). J gave up 7 bases and V 6 bases, and 5 bases lay outside the gene matches. CDR3 region: CASRVRGQNSPLHF. The CDR3 DNA reads as TGTGCCAGCAGGGTCAGGGGGCAGAATTCACCCCTCCACTTT.

The chain carries TRBV6-5 and TRBJ1-6; tentative D call: TRBD1 (5 bases). Trimming removed 2 bases from V and 6 bases from J, with 8 bases in between. Germline V gene sequence: CDR1 MNHEY, CDR2 SVGAGI. The CDR3 extends over 14 amino acids. Here the CDR3 reads CASSYMTANSPLHF. CDR3 nucleotide sequence: TGTGCCAGCAGTTACATGACAGCTAATTCACCCCTCCACTTT.

This clonotype was observed at least ten times. The gene calls are TRBV19 and TRBJ1-1; D may be TRBD1 (6 bases). CDR1 and CDR2 from the germline V gene are LNHDA and SQIVND (reference sequence). The CDR3 is made up of 17 amino acids. The V gene lost 5 bases and the J gene lost 1 base, with 20 bases spanning the gap. CDR3 DNA: TGTGCCAGTAGTCCACGGACAGAAAATCGGAGGAACACTGAAGCTTTCTTT. As protein: CASSPRTENRRNTEAFF.

This clonotype was recorded many times. The chain uses TRBV7-2 and TRBJ2-2; TRBD1 aligns across 9 bases. Germline V lookup: CDR1 SGHTA, CDR2 FQGNSA. V lost 7 bases, J lost 6 bases, and 6 bases stayed unmatched. The CDR3 spans 14 residues. The CDR3 nucleotides read TGTGCCAGCACCCCACAGGGGGCGCCCGGGGAGCTGTTTTTT. Translation: CASTPQGAPGELFF.

V is TRBV4-2 and J is TRBJ2-2; TRBD2 matches at 10 bases. The CDR3 runs 14 residues. V shed 5 bases and J 8 bases; nucleotides not matched to a gene: 5. The germline gives CDR1 LGHNA, CDR2 YNFKEQ. CDR3 nucleotides: TGTGCCAGCAGCACGCGAGCGGGAGGGGGGGAGCTGTTTTTT. It codes for CASSTRAGGGELFF.

This clonotype showed up many times. The J gene is TRBJ2-3, the V gene TRBV14; D may be TRBD2 (5 bases). Trimming took 0 bases from V and 2 from J, leaving 15 bases between them. The CDR3 totals 17 residues. Germline CDR1 SGHDN, CDR2 FVKESK. CDR3 protein: CASSQDLSPGYTDTQYF. The CDR3 coding sequence is TGTGCCAGCAGCCAAGATCTGTCGCCGGGGTACACAGATACGCAGTATTTT.

V is TRBV6-2 or TRBV6-3 and J is TRBJ1-6; unclear D gene. Between the trimmed V and J ends, which lost 6 bases and 7 bases, there was a span of 7 bases. Germline CDR1 reads MNHEY; CDR2 reads SVGEGT. The CDR3 length is 12 residues. CDR3 DNA: TGTGCCAGCAGCGACCCGAATTCACCCCTCCACTTT. It is translated as CASSDPNSPLHF.

This clonotype was seen more than once but under ten times. The chain couples TRBV4-2 to TRBJ1-1, with TRBD1 matching over 7 bases. This CDR3 contains 16 residues. CDR1 is LGHNA, CDR2 YNFKEQ, per germline. Germline trimming cut 1 base from V and 1 base from J; bases unmatched to any gene: 6. CDR3 loop: CASSQAIAGGNTEAFF. DNA for the CDR3: TGTGCCAGCAGCCAAGCTATTGCAGGGGGGAACACTGAAGCTTTCTTT.

Notes on this clonotype: A much more abundant neighbour one base away suggests this may be a read error. This chain links TRBV11-2 with TRBJ2-2; D is uncertain. This CDR3 contains 13 residues. Germline V gene data show CDR1 as SGHAT and CDR2 as FQNNGV. V was pared by 2 bases and J by 4 bases, with 5 bases between. CDR3 in amino acids: CASSLYPTGELFF. CDR3 sequence (DNA): TGTGCCAGCAGCTTATACCCCACCGGGGAGCTGTTTTTT.

This clonotype was observed at least ten times. V is TRBV4-3 and J is TRBJ1-2, with 9 bases identical to TRBD1. V shed 4 bases and J 4 bases; nucleotides not matched to a gene: 10. From germline, CDR1 is LGHNA and CDR2 YSLEER. The CDR3 extends over 16 amino acids. The CDR3 protein is CASSRKTGGTSYGYTF. In DNA, the CDR3 is TGCGCCAGCAGCCGTAAGACAGGGGGAACCTCCTATGGCTACACCTTC.

This clonotype was counted at least ten times. The V gene is TRBV5-1, the J gene TRBJ2-1; 13 bases line up with TRBD2. Germline values: CDR1 SGHRS, CDR2 YFSETQ. The CDR3 is made up of 15 amino acids. V trimming: 2 bases; J trimming: 16 bases; junction bases outside the gene matches: 12. The DNA for the CDR3 is TGCGCCAGCAGCTTCTCGACTAGCGGGGGGACCGACAGATTCTTC. This gives the protein CASSFSTSGGTDRFF.

Ten or more counts support this clonotype. Here the CDR3 reads CICWGSQGSNQPQHF. CDR3 DNA sequence: TGCATTTGCTGGGGAAGCCAAGGTAGCAATCAGCCCCAGCATTTT. The chain is built from TRBV20-1 and TRBJ1-5; no firm D call. CDR3 length: 15 residues. Germline V lookup: CDR1 DFQATT, CDR2 SNEGSKA (reference sequence).

This clonotype was counted many times. This chain uses TRBV12-3 or TRBV12-4 with TRBJ2-1, with 8 nucleotides matching TRBD1. The CDR3 spans 13 residues. Losses at the gene ends were 6 bases for V and 5 bases for J; bases not matched to a gene: 3. The CDR3 reads CASRKDRDNEQFF. The CDR3 nucleotides read TGTGCCAGCAGGAAGGACAGGGACAATGAGCAGTTCTTC.

This clonotype has just a few counts. This sequence joins TRBV19 and TRBJ1-1; the D gene is possibly TRBD1 (6 bases). In germline, CDR1 is LNHDA, CDR2 SQIVND (reference sequence). The V gene lost 4 bases and the J gene lost 0 bases, with 9 bases spanning the gap. The CDR3 runs to 14 residues. CDR3 sequence (DNA): TGTGCCAGTAGTAATGGGGGCATGAACACTGAAGCTTTCTTT. Its protein product is CASSNGGMNTEAFF.

This clonotype was counted only a few times. The genes are TRBV29-1 and TRBJ2-5; D might be TRBD1 or TRBD2, each matching 6 bases. Trimming removed 8 bases at V and 5 bases at J, with 15 bases between. CDR1 is SQVTM and CDR2 is ANQGSEA in the germline V gene. The CDR3 runs to 12 residues. DNA of the CDR3: TGCAGCCTCCGGCCGGGGGCGGAGACCCAGTACTTC. It encodes CSLRPGAETQYF.